A selection of T cell receptor beta chains follows, all from one sample in a study of blood T cell repertoires in COVID-19. Generated by immunoSEQ multiplex PCR, the TCRdb table keeps only in-frame clones and is missing some. This repertoire shows around 480,000 clones, around 89% found once; its top ten account for around an eighth. The sequencing sample was made of peripheral blood. These receptors were collected from a woman aged 50 to 60 with COVID-19, enrolled during active disease. Each CDR3 is given without its conserved first and last residue. D genes are given only for firm matches.

V	J	D	CDR3
TRBV14	TRBJ2-5	-	ASSQVAVATQY
TRBV6-5	TRBJ1-5	-	ASSSGSTQH
TRBV5-6	TRBJ1-4	-	ASSLQTRANEKLF
TRBV20-1	TRBJ2-7	-	SASRSYEQY
TRBV28	TRBJ1-4	TRBD1	ASGDRGPIGAEKLF
TRBV10-3	TRBJ1-1	TRBD1	AISAGTDYTEAF
TRBV21-1	TRBJ2-1	-	ASSRLAGGNPDDNEQF
TRBV6-5	TRBJ2-7	TRBD1	ASIEGGARGEQY
TRBV12-3/TRBV12-4	TRBJ1-2	TRBD1	ASSTGEDGYT
TRBV27	TRBJ2-6	TRBD2	ASRGGGAGANVLT
TRBV19	TRBJ1-5	-	ASSASRNQPQH
TRBV10-3	TRBJ2-1	-	AISEVLNNEQF
TRBV30	TRBJ1-2	-	AWSFTGWNYGYT
TRBV5-1	TRBJ2-7	TRBD2	ASSLSGGDYEQY
TRBV3-1/TRBV3-2	TRBJ1-4	-	ASSQQYRATNEKLF
TRBV27	TRBJ2-2	TRBD2	ASSLAGGPGELF
TRBV7-9	TRBJ1-1	TRBD1	ASSHRDRNTEAF
TRBV29-1	TRBJ2-1	-	SVPGLAYNEQF
TRBV30	TRBJ2-7	-	AWGTGHTYEQY
TRBV19	TRBJ1-5	-	ASTYSRDQPQH
TRBV2	TRBJ2-7	-	ASSDSTSPYEQY
TRBV7-2	TRBJ1-2	-	ASSFPWGELLYGYT
TRBV11-2	TRBJ2-5	TRBD1	ASSETTGAAQY
TRBV18	TRBJ2-2	-	ASSFRDTTGELF
TRBV14	TRBJ2-7	-	ASSQETRPIDAYEQY
TRBV5-1	TRBJ2-2	-	ASSWRSTSELF
TRBV9	TRBJ1-1	-	ASSQGVNTEAF
TRBV5-1	TRBJ2-3	-	ASSLGVGGTQY
TRBV29-1	TRBJ1-2	-	SVEAGPNYGYT
TRBV13	TRBJ1-2	-	ASSLAGDGYT
TRBV7-2	TRBJ1-5	-	ASSLVSPGNQPQH
TRBV14	TRBJ1-2	-	ASSLTGGTLYGYT
TRBV5-1	TRBJ1-2	-	ASSLEEERGYT
TRBV6-5	TRBJ1-2	TRBD1	ASSQTGGTNYGYT
TRBV29-1	TRBJ2-5	-	SVARGRQETQY
TRBV24-1	TRBJ1-1	-	ATRPQENTEAF
TRBV12-5	TRBJ2-6	TRBD1	ASGFGTGASSGANVLT
TRBV24-1	TRBJ2-2	-	ATSDTGKSKAGELF
TRBV3-1/TRBV3-2	TRBJ2-7	-	ASGLRDKSYEQY
TRBV27	TRBJ2-1	TRBD1	ASSKPGQGNEQF
TRBV7-2	TRBJ2-3	-	ASSLAQDTDTQY
TRBV6-1	TRBJ2-7	TRBD2	ASSEAPPSGVYEQY
TRBV9	TRBJ2-3	-	ASSVPPAGATDTQY
TRBV9	TRBJ1-2	TRBD1	ASSPQDRASVWGYT
TRBV6-5	TRBJ1-5	TRBD1	ASRPGGGQPQH
TRBV6-5	TRBJ1-4	-	ASSPSEEEKLF
TRBV7-2	TRBJ1-2	-	ASSSDSGGYGYT
TRBV5-1	TRBJ2-7	TRBD2	ASSFSGGGDEQY
TRBV7-9	TRBJ1-4	-	ASSSRSNEKLF
TRBV6-5	TRBJ2-7	-	ASSRTWTAYEQY
TRBV28	TRBJ2-7	TRBD1	ASRSPGQGNEQY
TRBV11-1	TRBJ2-3	-	ASSRQPGLLTDTQY
TRBV3-1/TRBV3-2	TRBJ2-5	-	ASSTKQGTQY
TRBV6-6	TRBJ2-2	-	ASTSGTQLATGELF
TRBV5-1	TRBJ2-7	TRBD2	ASSSPGLAGESSYEQY